This passage covers 10 T cell receptor beta chains from one sample sequenced in a study of blood T cell repertoires in COVID-19. Only in-frame clones appear in the TCRdb table, and some are missing; sequencing was by immunoSEQ multiplex PCR. The table lists 150,000 to 200,000 clones, about 86% of them singletons. Specimen: peripheral blood. The receptors stem from a woman aged 70-85 years with COVID-19, enrolled during active disease.

The CDR3 DNA is TGTGCCAGCAGATCCGGGACAGGGATGAACACTGAAGCTTTCTTT. It is translated as CASRSGTGMNTEAFF. The chain couples TRBV6-4 to TRBJ1-1; 9 positions agree with TRBD1. Unmatched junction bases numbered 5, after V lost 6 bases and J lost 0 bases. Germline V CDR1 and CDR2: MRHNA, SNTAGT. This CDR3 comprises 15 residues.

This clone was seen once. This chain uses TRBV30 with TRBJ2-7; possibly TRBD2 for D (5 bases). Trimming removed 0 bases at V and 3 bases at J, with 15 bases between. Germline values: CDR1 GTSNPN, CDR2 SVGIG (reference sequence). The CDR3 runs 15 residues. The CDR3 DNA reads as TGTGCCTGGAGTGTAGGGCTAGCAAGACACTACGAGCAGTACTTC. It is translated as CAWSVGLARHYEQYF.

V usage is TRBV5-1 and J usage is TRBJ2-1; D remains unclear. Germline V gene sequence: CDR1 SGHRS, CDR2 YFSETQ. The CDR3 is 13 residues long. The V gene lost 1 base and the J gene lost 6 bases, with 8 bases spanning the gap. This CDR3 is CASSLRVSNEQFF. The CDR3 bases are TGCGCCAGCAGCTTGCGGGTCTCCAATGAGCAGTTCTTC.

The chain has TRBV4-1 and TRBJ1-1; TRBD1 is a possible D gene (5 bases). CDR1 is MGHRA and CDR2 is YSYEKL in the germline V gene. V was shortened by 3 bases and J by 6 bases, with 17 bases between the two germline ends. The CDR3 spans 15 residues. The CDR3 loop reads CASSQTPRESSEAFF. DNA of the CDR3: TGCGCCAGCAGCCAGACGCCCAGGGAATCCTCTGAAGCTTTCTTT.

The J gene is TRBJ1-1, the V gene TRBV6-5, with 7 positions matching TRBD1. Germline loops: CDR1 MNHEY, CDR2 SVGAGI. V shed 7 bases and J 4 bases; nucleotides not matched to a gene: 3. This CDR3 has 12 amino acids. CDR3 coding DNA: TGTGCCAGCACCCCAGGGGGCACTGAAGCTTTCTTT. It codes for CASTPGGTEAFF.

CDR3 nucleotide sequence: TGTGCCAGCAGGGCATACAGGAATGCCTACGAGCAGTACTTC. Protein sequence: CASRAYRNAYEQYF. This chain connects TRBV2 to TRBJ2-7, with D possibly TRBD1 on 5 matching bases. Between the trimmed V and J ends, which lost 6 bases and 2 bases, there was a span of 14 bases. Per the germline V gene, CDR1 is SNHLY and CDR2 is FYNNEI. There are 14 residues in the CDR3.

The chain couples TRBV5-1 to TRBJ1-1; D call uncertain. Between the trimmed V and J ends, which lost 0 bases and 1 base, there was a span of 7 bases. CDR3 length: 14 amino acids. CDR1 SGHRS and CDR2 YFSETQ come from the germline V gene. CDR3 bases: TGCGCCAGCAGCTTGGATCGACAGAACACTGAAGCTTTCTTT. Translated, it gives CASSLDRQNTEAFF.

The chain couples TRBV20-1 to TRBJ1-2; D is unclear. The CDR3 sequence is 11 residues long. Trimming took off 6 bases at V and 8 bases at J, with 13 bases between the two ends. CDR1 and CDR2 from the germline V gene are DFQATT and SNEGSKA (reference sequence). The CDR3 region is CSAKYREGYTF. In DNA, the CDR3 is TGCAGTGCCAAGTACAGAGAAGGCTACACCTTC.

This rearrangement joins TRBV27 to TRBJ2-7; D remains unclear. Between the trimmed V and J ends, which lost 5 bases and 2 bases, there was a span of 7 bases. The CDR3 is 12 amino acids. CDR1 is MNHEY and CDR2 is SMNVEV in the germline V gene (reference sequence). The CDR3 DNA reads as TGTGCCAGCAGTCCCCAGACCTACGAGCAGTACTTC. Translation gives CASSPQTYEQYF.

This sequence joins TRBV3-1 (or the pseudogene TRBV3-2) and TRBJ2-7; possible D gene TRBD2, 5 bases. The CDR3 is made up of 12 amino acids. V lost 6 bases, J lost 6 bases, and 12 bases lay in between. Germline V gene data show CDR1 as LGHDT and CDR2 as YNNKEL (reference sequence). The CDR3 loop is CASSREGGEQYF. In DNA, the CDR3 is TGTGCCAGCAGTCGGGAAGGCGGCGAGCAGTACTTC.